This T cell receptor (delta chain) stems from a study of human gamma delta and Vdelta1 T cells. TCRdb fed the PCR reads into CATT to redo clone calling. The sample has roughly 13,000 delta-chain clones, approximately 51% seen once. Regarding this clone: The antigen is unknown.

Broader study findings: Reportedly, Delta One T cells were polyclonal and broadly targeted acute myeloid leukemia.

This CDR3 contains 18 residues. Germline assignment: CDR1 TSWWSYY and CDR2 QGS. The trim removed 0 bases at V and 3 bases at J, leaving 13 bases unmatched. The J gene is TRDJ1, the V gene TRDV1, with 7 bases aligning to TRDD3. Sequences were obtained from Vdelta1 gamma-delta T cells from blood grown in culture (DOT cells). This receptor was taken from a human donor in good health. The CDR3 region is CALGELALGILGADKLIF. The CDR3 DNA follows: TGTGCTCTTGGGGAACTTGCGCTCGGGATACTTGGGGCCGATAAACTCATCTTT.